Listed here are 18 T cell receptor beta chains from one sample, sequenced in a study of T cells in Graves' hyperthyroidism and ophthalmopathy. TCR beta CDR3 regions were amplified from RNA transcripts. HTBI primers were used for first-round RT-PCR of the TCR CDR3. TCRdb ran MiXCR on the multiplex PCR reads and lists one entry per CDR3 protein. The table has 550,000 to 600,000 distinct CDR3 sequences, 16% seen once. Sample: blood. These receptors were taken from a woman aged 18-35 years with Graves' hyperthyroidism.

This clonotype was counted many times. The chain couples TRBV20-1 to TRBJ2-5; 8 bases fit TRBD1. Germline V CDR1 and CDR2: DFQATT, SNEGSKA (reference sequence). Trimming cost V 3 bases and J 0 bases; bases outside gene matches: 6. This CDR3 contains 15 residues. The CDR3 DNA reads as TGCAGTGCTAGGGACAGGGATTGGTACCAAGAGACCCAGTACTTC. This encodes CSARDRDWYQETQYF.

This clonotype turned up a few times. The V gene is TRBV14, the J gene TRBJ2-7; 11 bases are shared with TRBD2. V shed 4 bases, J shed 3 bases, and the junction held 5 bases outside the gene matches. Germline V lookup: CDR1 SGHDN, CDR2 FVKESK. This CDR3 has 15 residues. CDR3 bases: TGTGCCAGCAGCCCCAGACTAGCGGGATTCTACGAGCAGTACTTC. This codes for CASSPRLAGFYEQYF.

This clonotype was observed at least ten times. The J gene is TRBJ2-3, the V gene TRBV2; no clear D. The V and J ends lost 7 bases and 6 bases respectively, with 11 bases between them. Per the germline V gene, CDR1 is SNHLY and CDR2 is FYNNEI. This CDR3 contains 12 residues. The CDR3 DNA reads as TGTGCCAGCATTTGGGTCAGGGATACGCAGTATTTT. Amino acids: CASIWVRDTQYF.

CDR3 nucleotides: TGTGCCAGCAGGGGGGGGACAGGGGACACTGAAGCTTTCTTT. Amino acids: CASRGGTGDTEAFF. The chain is built from TRBV27 and TRBJ1-1, with 10 nucleotides matching TRBD1. There are 14 residues in the CDR3. The V and J ends lost 6 bases and 3 bases, in that order; junction bases with no gene match: 4. The germline CDR1 and CDR2 sequences are MNHEY and SMNVEV (reference sequence).

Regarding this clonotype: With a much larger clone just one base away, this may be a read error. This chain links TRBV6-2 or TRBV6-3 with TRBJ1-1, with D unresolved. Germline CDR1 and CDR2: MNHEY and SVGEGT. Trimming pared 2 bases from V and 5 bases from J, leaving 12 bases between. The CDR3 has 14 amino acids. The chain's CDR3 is CASSYRALGTEAFF. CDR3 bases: TGTGCCAGCAGTTACCGGGCCCTGGGGACTGAAGCTTTCTTT.

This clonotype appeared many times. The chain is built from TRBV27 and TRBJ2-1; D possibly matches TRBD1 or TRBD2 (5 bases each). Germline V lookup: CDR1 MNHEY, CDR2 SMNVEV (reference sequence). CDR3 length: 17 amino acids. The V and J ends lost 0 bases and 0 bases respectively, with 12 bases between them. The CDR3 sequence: CASSLSDGASSYNEQFF. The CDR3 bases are TGTGCCAGCAGTTTATCTGACGGGGCGAGCTCCTACAATGAGCAGTTCTTC.

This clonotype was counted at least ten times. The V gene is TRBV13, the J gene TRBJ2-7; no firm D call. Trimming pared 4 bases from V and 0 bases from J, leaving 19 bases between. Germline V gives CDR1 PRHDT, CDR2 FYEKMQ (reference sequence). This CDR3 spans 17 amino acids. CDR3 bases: TGTGCCAGCAGCTCTTTAGGAAATGCCCGATCCTCCTACGAGCAGTACTTC. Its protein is CASSSLGNARSSYEQYF.

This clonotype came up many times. In DNA form, the CDR3 reads TGTGCCAGCAGCTTAGTGCGGTTCTCCTACGAGCAGTACTTC. Translation: CASSLVRFSYEQYF. The chain couples TRBV11-2 to TRBJ2-7, with D uncertain. Germline assignment: CDR1 SGHAT and CDR2 FQNNGV. V lost 1 base and J lost 0, with 7 bases in between. The CDR3 runs 14 residues.

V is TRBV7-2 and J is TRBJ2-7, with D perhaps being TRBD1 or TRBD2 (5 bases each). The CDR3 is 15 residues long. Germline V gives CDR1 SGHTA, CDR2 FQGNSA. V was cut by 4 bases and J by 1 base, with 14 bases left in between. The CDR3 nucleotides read TGTGCCAGCAGCTGGGACCCGGGACGATCCTACGAGCAGTACTTC. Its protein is CASSWDPGRSYEQYF. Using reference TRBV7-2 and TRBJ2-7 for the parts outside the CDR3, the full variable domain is GAGVSQSPSNKVTEKGKDVELRCDPISGHTALYWYRQSLGQGLEFLIYFQGNSAPDKSGLPSDRFSAERTGGSVSTLTIQRTQQEDSAVYLCASSWDPGRSYEQYFGPGTRLTVT.

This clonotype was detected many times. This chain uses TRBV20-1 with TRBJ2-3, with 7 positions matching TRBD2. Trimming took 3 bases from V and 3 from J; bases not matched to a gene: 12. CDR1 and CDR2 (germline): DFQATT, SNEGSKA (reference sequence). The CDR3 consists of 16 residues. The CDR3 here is CSARRASGIRTDTQYF. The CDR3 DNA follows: TGCAGTGCTAGGCGTGCTAGCGGAATACGGACAGATACGCAGTATTTT.

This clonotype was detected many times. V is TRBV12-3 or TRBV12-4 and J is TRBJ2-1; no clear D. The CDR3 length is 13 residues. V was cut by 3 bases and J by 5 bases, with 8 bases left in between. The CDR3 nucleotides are TGTGCCAGCAGTTTGGCTAGGAACAATGAGCAGTTCTTC. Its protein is CASSLARNNEQFF.

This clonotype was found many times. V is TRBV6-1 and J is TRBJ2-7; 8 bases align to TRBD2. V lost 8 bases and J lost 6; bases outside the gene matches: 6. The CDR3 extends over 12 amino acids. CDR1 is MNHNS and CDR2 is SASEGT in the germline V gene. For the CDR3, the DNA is TGTGCCAGCGCGGGGGGCGAGGGCGAGCAGTACTTC. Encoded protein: CASAGGEGEQYF.

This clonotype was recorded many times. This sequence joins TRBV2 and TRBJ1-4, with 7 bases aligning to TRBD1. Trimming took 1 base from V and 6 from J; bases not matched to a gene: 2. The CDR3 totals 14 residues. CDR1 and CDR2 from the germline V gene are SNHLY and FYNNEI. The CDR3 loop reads CASSEGDSYEKLFF. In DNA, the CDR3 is TGTGCCAGCAGTGAAGGGGACAGTTATGAAAAACTGTTTTTT.

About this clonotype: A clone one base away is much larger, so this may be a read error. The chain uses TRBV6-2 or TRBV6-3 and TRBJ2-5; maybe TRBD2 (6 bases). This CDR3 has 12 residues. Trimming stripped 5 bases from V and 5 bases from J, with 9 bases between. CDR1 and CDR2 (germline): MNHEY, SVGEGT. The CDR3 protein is CASSASVETQYF. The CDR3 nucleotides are TGTGCCAGCAGTGCTAGCGTGGAGACCCAGTACTTC.

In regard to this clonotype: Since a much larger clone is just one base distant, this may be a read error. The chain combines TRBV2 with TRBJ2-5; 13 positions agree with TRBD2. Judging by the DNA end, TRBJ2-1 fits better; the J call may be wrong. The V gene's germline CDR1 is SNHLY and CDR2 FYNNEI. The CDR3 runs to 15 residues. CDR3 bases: TGTGCCAGCAGTGGGGGACTAGCGGGGACAGAGACCCAGTTCTTC. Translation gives CASSGGLAGTETQFF.

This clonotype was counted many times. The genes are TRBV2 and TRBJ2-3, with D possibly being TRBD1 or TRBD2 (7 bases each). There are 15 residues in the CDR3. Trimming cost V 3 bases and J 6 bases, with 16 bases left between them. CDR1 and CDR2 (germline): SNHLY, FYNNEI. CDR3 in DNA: TGTGCCAGCAGTGACCCCCTGGGAGGGGGCGATACGCAGTATTTT. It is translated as CASSDPLGGGDTQYF.

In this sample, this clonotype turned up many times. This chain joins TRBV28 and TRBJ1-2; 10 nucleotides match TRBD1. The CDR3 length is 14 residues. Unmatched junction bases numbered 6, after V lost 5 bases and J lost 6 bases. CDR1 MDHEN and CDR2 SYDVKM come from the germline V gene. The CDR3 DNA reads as TGTGCCAGCAGTGCTGGGACAGGGGATGATGGCTACACCTTC. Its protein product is CASSAGTGDDGYTF.

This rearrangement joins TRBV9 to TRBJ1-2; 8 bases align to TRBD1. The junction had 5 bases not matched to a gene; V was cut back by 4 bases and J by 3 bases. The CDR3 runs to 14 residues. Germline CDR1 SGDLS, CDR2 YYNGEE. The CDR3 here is CASSKAGGDYGYTF. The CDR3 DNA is TGTGCCAGCAGCAAAGCAGGGGGCGACTATGGCTACACCTTC. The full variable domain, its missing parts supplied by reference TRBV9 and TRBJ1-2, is DSGVTQTPKHLITATGQRVTLRCSPRSGDLSVYWYQQSLDQGLQFLIQYYNGEERAKGNILERFSAQQFPDLHSELNLSSLELGDSALYFCASSKAGGDYGYTFGSGTRLTVV.